Presented here are 14 T cell receptor beta chains from one specimen sequenced in a study of T cell repertoires in cytomegalovirus infection. TCRdb reprocessed the reads with MiXCR, giving one entry per CDR3 protein. The sample has some 500,000 distinct CDR3 sequences, roughly 43% seen once. Their cognate antigens are unknown. Sample: cultured PBMCs, taken from culture after CMV antigen stimulation. These receptors were taken from a human donor in good health (CMV status not recorded). Some clones in this sample may be carry-over from other donors' samples.

This clonotype was counted only a few times. The rearrangement uses TRBV14 and TRBJ2-1; the D is unclear. The CDR3 loop spans 14 amino acids. Deletions cut 0 bases from V and 5 bases from J, with 8 bases between. Germline assignment: CDR1 SGHDN and CDR2 FVKESK. CDR3 in amino acids: CASSQEVSHNEQFF. The CDR3 region has the DNA TGTGCCAGCAGCCAAGAGGTCAGTCACAATGAGCAGTTCTTC.

This clonotype appeared a few times. The chain uses TRBV7-2 and TRBJ2-7, with D perhaps given as TRBD1 or TRBD2 (5 bases each). Germline V lookup: CDR1 SGHTA, CDR2 FQGNSA. Trimming removed 5 bases at V and 1 base at J, with 9 bases between. The CDR3 consists of 13 residues. The CDR3 DNA is TGTGCCAGCAGCACGAGGGGATCCTACGAGCAGTACTTC. Amino acids: CASSTRGSYEQYF.

This clonotype was observed a few times. The chain uses TRBV7-8 and TRBJ2-1, with D maybe TRBD1 (6 bases). V was pared by 4 bases and J by 7 bases, with 20 bases between. The V gene's germline CDR1 is SGHVS and CDR2 FQNEAQ. This CDR3 region has 16 residues. The CDR3 sequence is CASSSLSGARLNEQFF. CDR3 sequence (DNA): TGTGCCAGCAGCTCCTTGTCAGGGGCAAGGTTGAATGAGCAGTTCTTC. The full variable domain, in which reference TRBV7-8 and TRBJ2-1 provide the parts outside the CDR3, is GAGVSQSPRYKVAKRGQDVALRCDPISGHVSLFWYQQALGQGPEFLTYFQNEAQLDKSGLPSDRFFAERPEGSVSTLKIQRTQQEDSAVYLCASSSLSGARLNEQFFGPGTRLTVL.

The V and J genes are TRBV27 and TRBJ1-4; 7 bases fit TRBD1. This CDR3 spans 15 amino acids. Per germline, CDR1 MNHEY and CDR2 SMNVEV (reference sequence). Trimming cost V 3 bases and J 8 bases; bases outside gene matches: 9. The CDR3 protein is CASSFQRQGSEKLFF. The CDR3 DNA reads TGTGCCAGCAGTTTTCAAAGACAGGGATCCGAAAAACTGTTTTTT.

This clonotype has just a few counts. The chain uses TRBV19 and TRBJ2-1; unclear D gene. V lost 7 bases and J 5 bases, leaving 18 bases between the germline ends. CDR3 length: 15 residues. CDR1 LNHDA and CDR2 SQIVND come from the germline V gene (reference sequence). CDR3 nucleotides: TGTGCCAGTAAGGCCCCCCAAGGGTTGGACAATGAGCAGTTCTTC. This sequence encodes CASKAPQGLDNEQFF.

The CDR3 loop reads CASSLSPSTGADTQYF. The CDR3, as DNA: TGTGCCAGCAGCTTAAGCCCATCAACAGGGGCAGATACGCAGTATTTT. The chain has TRBV7-2 and TRBJ2-3; TRBD1 agrees at 7 bases. The CDR3 consists of 16 residues. Trimming removed 2 bases from V and 4 bases from J; junction bases left unmatched: 9. Germline CDR1 is SGHTA and CDR2 is FQGNSA.

The rearrangement links TRBV7-8 to TRBJ2-5; tentatively, D is TRBD1 (6 bases). CDR3 length: 16 residues. V gave up 1 base and J gave up 1 base, with 13 bases separating them. CDR1 SGHVS and CDR2 FQNEAQ come from the germline V gene. CDR3 nucleotides: TGTGCCAGCAGCTTAGAGGCAGGGGCCTCCCAAGAGACCCAGTACTTC. Translating gives CASSLEAGASQETQYF.

This sequence joins TRBV7-2 and TRBJ2-7; D could derive from TRBD1 or TRBD2 (5 bases each). The CDR3 sequence is 16 residues long. V lost 5 bases, J lost 3 bases, and 20 bases lay in between. Germline V gene lookup returns CDR1 SGHTA and CDR2 FQGNSA. CDR3 coding DNA: TGTGCCAGCAGCGTGGGACGGAGCCTTACATTCTACGAGCAGTACTTC. Its protein product is CASSVGRSLTFYEQYF.

The V call is TRBV20-1, the J call TRBJ2-1; TRBD2 might be the D (5 bases). Trimming cost V 3 bases and J 5 bases, with 14 bases left between them. This CDR3 contains 14 residues. Germline V gives CDR1 DFQATT, CDR2 SNEGSKA (reference sequence). Written as DNA, the CDR3 is TGCAGTGCTAGGATAATAGCGAGTAACAATGAGCAGTTCTTC. It is translated as CSARIIASNNEQFF.

The chain recombines TRBV2 with TRBJ2-3, with TRBD2 matching 8 bases. The CDR3 totals 15 residues. CDR1 is SNHLY and CDR2 is FYNNEI in the germline V gene. The ends lost 6 bases at V and 2 bases at J; junction bases unmatched: 7. CDR3 sequence reads: CASRPGLEDTDTQYF. As DNA, the CDR3 is TGTGCCAGCAGACCGGGACTAGAAGACACAGATACGCAGTATTTT.

V usage is TRBV7-3 and J usage is TRBJ1-1, with no clear D. V lost 2 bases and J 10 bases, leaving 11 bases between the germline ends. This CDR3 spans 12 amino acids. Germline CDR1 is SGHTA and CDR2 is FQGTGA. CDR3 residues: CASSLVLFRAFF. The CDR3 bases are TGTGCCAGCAGCTTAGTCTTATTCCGAGCTTTCTTT.

The rearrangement links TRBV12-3 or TRBV12-4 to TRBJ1-5, with D tentatively TRBD1 (6 bases). Trimming cost V 5 bases and J 5 bases, with 7 bases left between them. This CDR3 spans 12 amino acids. The CDR3 loop reads CASSNRDQPQHF. CDR3 bases: TGTGCCAGCAGTAACAGGGATCAGCCCCAGCATTTT.

The chain combines TRBV10-3 with TRBJ2-1; possibly TRBD2 for D (6 bases). Trimming cost V 8 bases and J 5 bases, with 19 bases left between them. CDR1 is ENHRY, CDR2 SYGVKD, per germline. The CDR3 has 15 amino acids. CDR3 bases: TGTGCCATCTGGGATCGGGACTCACTTAACAATGAGCAGTTCTTC. Translation: CAIWDRDSLNNEQFF.

This chain uses TRBV12-5 with TRBJ2-2; D remains unclear. Germline lookup yields CDR1 LGHNT and CDR2 FRNRAP. Trimming shortened V by 6 bases and J by 2 bases, and 13 bases separated the two germline ends. This CDR3 region has 15 residues. CDR3 DNA: TGTGCTAGTGGCCTATTCCTCACAAACACCGGGGAGCTGTTTTTT. Encoded protein: CASGLFLTNTGELFF.